In its sample, the clone carrying this T cell receptor beta chain was seen a few times. This specimen comes from a study of radiotherapy plus CTLA-4 blockade in lung cancer. V shed 6 bases and J 14 bases; nucleotides not matched to a gene: 10. This CDR3 comprises 13 residues. Germline-derived CDR1 and CDR2 are MDHEN and SYDVKM. The method was immunoSEQ multiplex PCR; TCRdb's version includes in-frame clones alone and lacks a portion of them. Of roughly 120,000 clones listed, more than 65% were seen once; the top ten hold about 5%. V gene TRBV28 combines with J gene TRBJ1-4, with 9 nucleotides matching TRBD1. Sequencing used peripheral blood, obtained from a patient treated with radiotherapy plus ipilimumab. The TCR was taken from a human donor with non-small cell lung cancer who had a partial response to radiotherapy plus ipilimumab. The CDR3 loop reads CASRNRGPGDLFF. The CDR3 coding sequence is TGTGCCAGCAGGAACAGGGGGCCCGGGGACCTGTTTTTT.